This TCR beta chain came from a study of blood T cells in healthy people across ages. Study-wide background: About one barcoded beta molecule was captured per two T cells (by template switching).

Next came a second PCR, run for roughly 7 to 12 cycles, which used a sample-barcoded 5' primer along with a J-beta primer mix. A single record per CDR3 protein comes from TCRdb applying MiXCR to the 5' RACE reads. This table has about 1.7 million distinct CDR3 sequences, roughly 27% appearing once. Germline V gene data show CDR1 as MNHEY and CDR2 as SVGEGT. The CDR3 spans 14 residues. V was shortened by 5 bases and J by 0 bases, with 8 bases between the two germline ends. The chain has TRBV6-2 or TRBV6-3 and TRBJ2-1, with D uncertain. This TCR came from a woman aged 25 to 39 in good health. Sequencing was performed on blood. Here the CDR3 reads CASSGAVSYNEQFF. Written as DNA, the CDR3 is TGTGCCAGCAGTGGTGCAGTCTCCTACAATGAGCAGTTCTTC.